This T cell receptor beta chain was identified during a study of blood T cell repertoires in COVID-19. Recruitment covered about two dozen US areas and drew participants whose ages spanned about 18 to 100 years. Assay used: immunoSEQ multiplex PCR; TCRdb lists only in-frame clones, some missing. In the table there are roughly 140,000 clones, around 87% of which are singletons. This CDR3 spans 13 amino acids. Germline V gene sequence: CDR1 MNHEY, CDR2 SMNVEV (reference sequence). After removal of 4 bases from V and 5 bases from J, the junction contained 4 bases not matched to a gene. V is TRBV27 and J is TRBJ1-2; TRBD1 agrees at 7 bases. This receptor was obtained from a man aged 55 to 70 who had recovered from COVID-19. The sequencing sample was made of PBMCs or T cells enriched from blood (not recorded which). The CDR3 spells CASSSGTDYGYTF. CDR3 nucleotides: TGTGCCAGCAGTTCGGGGACAGATTATGGCTACACCTTC.